The 32 T cell receptor beta chains below come from one sample, sequenced in a study of glioma-infiltrating T cells after dendritic cell vaccination. Using immunoSEQ multiplex PCR, the repertoire was profiled, and TCRdb retains in-frame clones only, with some absent. The repertoire includes around 62,000 clones, roughly 80% of them detected once, and around 9.6% sits in the top ten. This specimen was blood, taken before dendritic cell vaccination. Source of these receptors: a human donor with glioblastoma.

This chain uses TRBV6-7 with TRBJ2-7; D perhaps matches TRBD2 (6 bases). TRBV6-7 is an ORF, and what it does is uncertain. V was pared by 7 bases and J by 6 bases, with 16 bases between. The CDR3 is made up of 13 amino acids. In DNA, the CDR3 is TGTGCCAGCACCCCAGGGAGGATCGGCGAGCAGTACTTC. Its translation: CASTPGRIGEQYF.

The rearrangement uses TRBV6-5 and TRBJ2-3; 7 positions match TRBD1. Trimming cost V 10 bases and J 3 bases; bases outside gene matches: 7. The CDR3 length is 13 residues. Germline values: CDR1 MNHEY, CDR2 SVGAGI. The CDR3 spells CATIDRVTDTQYF. The CDR3 nucleotides read TGTGCCACCATTGACAGGGTGACAGATACGCAGTATTTT.

A single count supports this clone. V usage is TRBV27 and J usage is TRBJ1-2, with D tentatively TRBD1 (5 bases). CDR1 is MNHEY, CDR2 SMNVEV, per germline (reference sequence). The V and J ends lost 7 bases and 3 bases respectively, with 21 bases between them. This CDR3 spans 16 amino acids. The CDR3 spells CASKQGAFDPDYGYTF. CDR3 DNA sequence: TGTGCCAGCAAGCAAGGGGCGTTTGACCCGGACTATGGCTACACCTTC.

The CDR3 nucleotides read TGTGCCAGCAGCCTGTCGCGGGGGCAGGTACCCACAGATACGCAGTATTTT. This sequence encodes CASSLSRGQVPTDTQYF. V is TRBV7-2 and J is TRBJ2-3, with D possibly matching TRBD2 (7 bases). This CDR3 is 17 amino acids long. The germline CDR1 and CDR2 sequences are SGHTA and FQGNSA. V was trimmed by 5 bases and J by 2 bases, leaving 20 bases between them. The variable domain in full, with the rest retrieved from reference TRBV7-2 and TRBJ2-3, is GAGVSQSPSNKVTEKGKDVELRCDPISGHTALYWYRQSLGQGLEFLIYFQGNSAPDKSGLPSDRFSAERTGGSVSTLTIQRTQQEDSAVYLCASSLSRGQVPTDTQYFGPGTRLTVL.

The CDR3 coding sequence is TGTGCCAGAAGCCCCAGGCGGGCTGGGGGCATCTTCAATCAGCCCCAGCATTTT. Translated: CARSPRRAGGIFNQPQHF. J is TRBJ1-5 and V is TRBV5-3; maybe TRBD1 (6 bases). TRBV5-3 is treated as an ORF (open reading frame) with a function not yet certain. CDR3 length: 18 amino acids. V was cut by 4 bases and J by 3 bases, with 23 bases left in between.

The chain joins TRBV30 to TRBJ2-3; TRBD2 matches 9 bases. Germline V gives CDR1 GTSNPN, CDR2 SVGIG (reference sequence). The CDR3 loop spans 13 amino acids. V was clipped by 7 bases and J by 3 bases; unmatched bases: 5. CDR3: CASERGETDTQYF. The CDR3, as DNA: TGTGCCTCGGAGCGGGGGGAGACAGATACGCAGTATTTT.

The V and J genes are TRBV6-1 and TRBJ1-6; TRBD1 might be the D (6 bases). The CDR3 runs 18 residues. Germline V CDR1 and CDR2: MNHNS, SASEGT. Trimming stripped 3 bases from V and 0 bases from J, with 15 bases between. The CDR3 is CASSEGDNYSSYNSPLHF. The CDR3 DNA reads TGTGCCAGCAGTGAGGGGGACAATTACAGCTCCTATAATTCACCCCTCCACTTT.

The V call is TRBV7-2, the J call TRBJ2-3, with 14 bases fitting TRBD2. V dropped 5 bases and J dropped 6; count of bases not matched to a gene: 4. The length of the CDR3 is 15 residues. Germline loops: CDR1 SGHTA, CDR2 FQGNSA. The CDR3 DNA reads as TGTGCCAGCAGCATGGGACTAGCGGGGGTTGATACGCAGTATTTT. This sequence encodes CASSMGLAGVDTQYF.

The rearrangement uses TRBV6-6 and TRBJ1-3; D uncertain. This CDR3 region has 14 residues. Germline CDR1 is MNHNY and CDR2 is SVGAGI (reference sequence). The V and J ends lost 7 bases and 0 bases respectively, with 10 bases between them. CDR3: CASTILRSGNTIYF. CDR3 in DNA: TGTGCCAGCACCATACTGCGCTCTGGAAACACCATATATTTT.

V gene TRBV19 combines with J gene TRBJ2-7, with a possible D match to TRBD1 (6 bases). The germline CDR1 and CDR2 sequences are LNHDA and SQIVND (reference sequence). V was trimmed by 3 bases and J by 5 bases, leaving 8 bases between them. The CDR3 runs to 12 residues. The CDR3 here is CASSIAGDEQYF. Here the CDR3 DNA reads TGTGCCAGTAGTATTGCAGGGGACGAGCAGTACTTC.

The rearrangement uses TRBV7-6 and TRBJ1-1, with D perhaps TRBD1 (6 bases). Trimming took off 1 base at V and 2 bases at J, with 11 bases between the two ends. CDR1 and CDR2 (germline): SGHVS, FNYEAQ. The CDR3 length is 15 residues. The CDR3 coding sequence is TGTGCCAGCAGCTTAGTGGGGGCAGGAAACACTGAAGCTTTCTTT. As protein: CASSLVGAGNTEAFF.

The CDR3 bases are TGTGCCAGTAGGGACAGGGGGCTGCGCTATGGCTACACCTTC. This translates into CASRDRGLRYGYTF. The rearrangement joins TRBV19 to TRBJ1-2; 11 nucleotides match TRBD1. Germline loops: CDR1 LNHDA, CDR2 SQIVND (reference sequence). CDR3 length: 14 amino acids. The J segment lost 4 bases and the V segment lost 6 bases, leaving 4 bases of the junction unmatched. Drawing the rest from reference TRBV19 and TRBJ1-2, the complete variable domain is DGGITQSPKYLFRKEGQNVTLSCEQNLNHDAMYWYRQDPGQGLRLIYYSQIVNDFQKGDIAEGYSVSREKKESFPLTVTSAQKNPTAFYLCASRDRGLRYGYTFGSGTRLTVV.

This clone was picked up a small number of times. The rearrangement joins TRBV9 to TRBJ2-1; 10 nucleotides align to TRBD2. The ends lost 4 bases at V and 4 bases at J; junction bases unmatched: 5. The CDR3 length is 15 residues. CDR1 SGDLS and CDR2 YYNGEE come from the germline V gene. CDR3 amino acids: CASSFSGGEYNEQFF. Here the CDR3 DNA reads TGTGCCAGCAGCTTCAGCGGGGGGGAGTACAATGAGCAGTTCTTC.

V and J are TRBV6-5 and TRBJ2-7; 8 bases match TRBD1. The J segment lost 3 bases and the V segment lost 4 bases, leaving 5 bases of the junction unmatched. The CDR3 extends over 14 amino acids. Looked up from germline, CDR1 is MNHEY and CDR2 is SVGAGI. The DNA for the CDR3 is TGTGCCAGCAGTTTCTCCGGGACAGGCTACGAGCAGTACTTC. This sequence encodes CASSFSGTGYEQYF.

The rearrangement links TRBV6-1 to TRBJ1-1; TRBD1 aligns across 7 bases. V gave up 1 base and J gave up 4 bases; unmatched junction bases: 9. The CDR3 has 16 residues. CDR1 is MNHNS, CDR2 SASEGT, per germline. This CDR3 reads CASSEGRGRIFTEAFF. The CDR3, as DNA: TGTGCCAGCAGTGAAGGCAGGGGGAGGATTTTCACTGAAGCTTTCTTT.

The table lists this clone with a count of one. The chain joins TRBV27 to TRBJ2-7; 7 positions agree with TRBD1. V shed 6 bases and J 1 base; nucleotides not matched to a gene: 0. This CDR3 comprises 12 residues. From germline, CDR1 is MNHEY and CDR2 SMNVEV (reference sequence). The CDR3 coding sequence is TGTGCCAGCAGGACAGGGTCCTACGAGCAGTACTTC. It yields the protein CASRTGSYEQYF.

This rearrangement joins TRBV2 to TRBJ2-5; 8 bases fit TRBD1. Trimming at V came to 8 bases and at J to 2 bases, leaving 10 bases not matched to a gene. The germline V gene has CDR1 SNHLY and CDR2 FYNNEI. This CDR3 contains 15 residues. This chain's CDR3 is CASLRTGNIQETQYF. In nucleotides, the CDR3 is TGTGCCAGCCTAAGGACAGGGAACATACAAGAGACCCAGTACTTC.

This clone has just one count. This chain connects TRBV28 to TRBJ1-3; D not resolved. Germline CDR1 reads MDHEN; CDR2 reads SYDVKM. This CDR3 contains 14 residues. Trimming removed 6 bases at V and 0 bases at J, with 9 bases between. CDR3 DNA sequence: TGTGCCAGCAGAAGCTCGAGCTCTGGAAACACCATATATTTT. Translating gives CASRSSSSGNTIYF.

This chain links TRBV7-9 with TRBJ1-5; no firm D call. The CDR3 totals 15 residues. The V gene's germline CDR1 is SEHNR and CDR2 FQNEAQ (reference sequence). V lost 8 bases and J 0 bases, leaving 14 bases between the germline ends. CDR3 coding DNA: TGTGCCAGCGGGGAGGGCGCGGTTAGCAATCAGCCCCAGCATTTT. It encodes CASGEGAVSNQPQHF.

The chain couples TRBV11-3 to TRBJ2-4; 7 bases line up with TRBD1. Trimming took 8 bases from V and 2 from J; bases not matched to a gene: 3. CDR3 length: 13 amino acids. In germline, CDR1 is SGHNT, CDR2 YENEEA. CDR3 sequence reads: CASSGQTKNIQYF. The CDR3, as DNA: TGTGCCAGCTCGGGACAGACCAAAAACATTCAGTACTTC.

As DNA, the CDR3 is TGTGCCAGCAGCCTCCTGTCGCAGGCCTACGAGCAGTACTTC. Protein product: CASSLLSQAYEQYF. The V call is TRBV7-8, the J call TRBJ2-7; D unclear. V was trimmed by 5 bases and J by 2 bases, leaving 13 bases between them. This CDR3 has 14 amino acids. Germline V lookup: CDR1 SGHVS, CDR2 FQNEAQ.

V and J are TRBV19 and TRBJ2-3, with 9 bases identical to TRBD2. CDR3 size: 15 residues. Looked up from germline, CDR1 is LNHDA and CDR2 is SQIVND (reference sequence). V lost 3 bases, J lost 2 bases, and 3 bases stayed unmatched. The CDR3 is CASSIGGGDTDTQYF. As DNA, the CDR3 is TGTGCCAGTAGTATTGGCGGGGGGGACACAGATACGCAGTATTTT.

This clone qualifies as medium-sized. The CDR3 region is CASSHPGTGVDEKLFF. The DNA of the CDR3 is TGCGCCAGCAGCCATCCCGGGACAGGGGTGGATGAAAAACTGTTTTTT. V usage is TRBV4-1 and J usage is TRBJ1-4; 10 positions agree with TRBD1. This CDR3 region has 16 residues. The germline V gene has CDR1 MGHRA and CDR2 YSYEKL. V lost 3 bases to trimming and J lost 6 bases; unmatched junction nucleotides: 7.

The rearrangement links TRBV5-4 to TRBJ2-2; D possibly corresponds to TRBD2 (5 bases). The CDR3 extends over 15 amino acids. Trimming took 4 bases from V and 7 from J, leaving 17 bases between them. Germline lookup yields CDR1 SGHNT and CDR2 YYREEE (reference sequence). The CDR3 loop reads CASSLAGQRGGELFF. The CDR3 nucleotides are TGTGCCAGCAGCCTAGCCGGTCAAAGAGGCGGGGAGCTGTTTTTT.

The gene calls are TRBV5-4 and TRBJ1-3; 9 bases are a match to TRBD1. V shed 3 bases and J 6 bases; nucleotides not matched to a gene: 7. CDR1 and CDR2 from the germline V gene are SGHNT and YYREEE (reference sequence). This CDR3 spans 15 amino acids. CDR3 protein: CASSSPGDRVNTIYF. The CDR3 region has the DNA TGTGCCAGCAGCTCCCCTGGGGACAGGGTAAACACCATATATTTT.

V is TRBV29-1 and J is TRBJ1-3; 8 positions match TRBD1. CDR3 length equals 15 residues. Germline assignment: CDR1 SQVTM and CDR2 ANQGSEA. This CDR3 is CSTERQGKWGNTIYF. The CDR3 DNA sequence: TGCAGTACCGAGAGACAGGGGAAGTGGGGAAACACCATATATTTT. Variable domain in full (rest from reference TRBV29-1 and TRBJ1-3): SAVISQKPSRDICQRGTSLTIQCQVDSQVTMMFWYRQQPGQSLTLIATANQGSEATYESGFVIDKFPISRPNLTFSTLTVSNMSPEDSSIYLCSTERQGKWGNTIYFGEGSWLTVV.

This chain uses TRBV11-3 with TRBJ2-7, with D tentatively TRBD1 (6 bases). The CDR3 has 15 residues. The germline V and J ends were trimmed by 1 base and 0 bases, with 10 bases remaining between them. Germline-derived CDR1 and CDR2 are SGHNT and YENEEA. CDR3: CASSLGGGRSYEQYF. The CDR3 bases are TGTGCCAGCAGCTTAGGTGGGGGCCGCTCCTACGAGCAGTACTTC.

The chain is built from TRBV6-5 and TRBJ2-7; D is unclear. V shed 2 bases and J shed 4 bases, with 15 bases lying between them. Germline CDR1 reads MNHEY; CDR2 reads SVGAGI. CDR3 length equals 15 residues. This chain's CDR3 is CASSYRVTLRYEQYF. CDR3 nucleotides: TGTGCCAGCAGTTACCGGGTCACCCTCCGGTACGAGCAGTACTTC.

The chain uses TRBV28 and TRBJ2-7; possible D gene TRBD1, 6 bases. The CDR3 runs to 15 residues. Trimming stripped 4 bases from V and 2 bases from J, with 15 bases between. The germline CDR1 and CDR2 sequences are MDHEN and SYDVKM. The CDR3 is CASSSYSGTPYEQYF. The CDR3 nucleotides read TGTGCCAGCAGTTCATATTCCGGGACACCCTACGAGCAGTACTTC.

V is TRBV4-1 and J is TRBJ2-1; TRBD2 is a possible D gene (6 bases). There are 14 residues in the CDR3. Germline V gene lookup returns CDR1 MGHRA and CDR2 YSYEKL. Trimming stripped 0 bases from V and 10 bases from J, with 13 bases between. The DNA for the CDR3 is TGCGCCAGCAGCCAAGATGGCGGGGTTCGGGAGCAGTTCTTC. Residues: CASSQDGGVREQFF.

This chain uses TRBV20-1 with TRBJ2-5; possibly TRBD2 for D (5 bases). V shed 4 bases and J shed 5 bases, with 8 bases lying between them. The CDR3 contains 11 residues. Germline values: CDR1 DFQATT, CDR2 SNEGSKA (reference sequence). The CDR3 DNA reads TGCAGTGCTAAGCTAGCTGAGACCCAGTACTTC. Translation: CSAKLAETQYF.

The rearrangement joins TRBV6-6 to TRBJ2-3; TRBD2 agrees at 10 bases. The CDR3 is 15 residues long. The germline gives CDR1 MNHNY, CDR2 SVGAGI (reference sequence). Unmatched junction bases numbered 3, after V lost 5 bases and J lost 1 base. In DNA, the CDR3 is TGTGCCAGCAGTCCCGGGACTAGCGGCACAGATACGCAGTATTTT. Translation: CASSPGTSGTDTQYF.